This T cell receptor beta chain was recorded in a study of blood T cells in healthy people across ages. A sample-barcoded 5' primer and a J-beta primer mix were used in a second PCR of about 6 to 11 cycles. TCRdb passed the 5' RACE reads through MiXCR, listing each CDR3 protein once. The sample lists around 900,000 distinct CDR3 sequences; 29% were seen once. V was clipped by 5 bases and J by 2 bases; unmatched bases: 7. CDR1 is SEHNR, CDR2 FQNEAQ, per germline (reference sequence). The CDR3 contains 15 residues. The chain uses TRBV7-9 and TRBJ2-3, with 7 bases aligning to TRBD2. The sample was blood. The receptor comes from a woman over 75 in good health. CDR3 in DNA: TGTGCCAGCAGCCTCAAGCGGGGAAACACAGATACGCAGTATTTT. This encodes CASSLKRGNTDTQYF.